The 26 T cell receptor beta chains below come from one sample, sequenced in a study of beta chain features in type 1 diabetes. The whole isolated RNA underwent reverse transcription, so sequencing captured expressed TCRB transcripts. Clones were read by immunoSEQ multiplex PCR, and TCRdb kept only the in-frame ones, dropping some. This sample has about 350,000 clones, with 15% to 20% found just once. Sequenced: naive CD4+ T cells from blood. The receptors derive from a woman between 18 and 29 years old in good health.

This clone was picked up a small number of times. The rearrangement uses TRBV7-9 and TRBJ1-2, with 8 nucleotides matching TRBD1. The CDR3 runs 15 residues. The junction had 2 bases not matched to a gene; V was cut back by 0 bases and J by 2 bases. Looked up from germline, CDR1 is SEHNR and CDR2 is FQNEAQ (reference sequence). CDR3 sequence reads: CASSLADRVNYGYTF. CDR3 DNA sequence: TGTGCCAGCAGCTTAGCGGACAGGGTCAACTATGGCTACACCTTC.

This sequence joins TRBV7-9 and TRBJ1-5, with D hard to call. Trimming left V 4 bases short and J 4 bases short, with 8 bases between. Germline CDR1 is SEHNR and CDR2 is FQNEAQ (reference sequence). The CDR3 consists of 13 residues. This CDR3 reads CASSYTGNQPQHF. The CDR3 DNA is TGTGCCAGCAGCTACACGGGAAATCAGCCCCAGCATTTT.

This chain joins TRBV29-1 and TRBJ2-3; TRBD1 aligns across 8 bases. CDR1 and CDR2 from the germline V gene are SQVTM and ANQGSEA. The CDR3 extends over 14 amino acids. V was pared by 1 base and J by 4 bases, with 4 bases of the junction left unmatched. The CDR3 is CSVEGRGQADTQYF. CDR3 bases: TGCAGCGTTGAAGGCAGGGGGCAGGCAGATACGCAGTATTTT.

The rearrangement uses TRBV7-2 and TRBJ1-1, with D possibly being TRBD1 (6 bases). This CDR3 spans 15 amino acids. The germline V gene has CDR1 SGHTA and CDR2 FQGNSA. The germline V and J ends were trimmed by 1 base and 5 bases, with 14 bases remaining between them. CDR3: CASSLDSGGRTEAFF. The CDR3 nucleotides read TGTGCCAGCAGCTTAGATTCGGGGGGCAGGACTGAAGCTTTCTTT.

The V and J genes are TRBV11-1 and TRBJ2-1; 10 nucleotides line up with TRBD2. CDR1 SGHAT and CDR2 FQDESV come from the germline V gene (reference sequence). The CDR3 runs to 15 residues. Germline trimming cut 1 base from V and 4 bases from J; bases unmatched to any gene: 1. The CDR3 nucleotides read TGTGCCAGCAGCTTAGGACTAGCGGGTTACAATGAGCAGTTCTTC. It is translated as CASSLGLAGYNEQFF.

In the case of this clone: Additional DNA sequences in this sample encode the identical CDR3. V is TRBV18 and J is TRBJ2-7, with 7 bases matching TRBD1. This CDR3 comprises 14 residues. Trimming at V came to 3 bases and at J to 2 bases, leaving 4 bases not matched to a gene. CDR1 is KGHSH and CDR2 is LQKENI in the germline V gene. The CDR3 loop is CASSPRDSTYEQYF. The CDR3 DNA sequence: TGTGCCAGCTCACCGAGGGACAGTACCTACGAGCAGTACTTC.

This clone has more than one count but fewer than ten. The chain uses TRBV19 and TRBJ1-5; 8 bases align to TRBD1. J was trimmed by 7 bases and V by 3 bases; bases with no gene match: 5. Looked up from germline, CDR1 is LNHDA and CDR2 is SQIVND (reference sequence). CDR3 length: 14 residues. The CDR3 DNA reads TGTGCCAGTAGTATGACGGACAGGGACCAGCCCCAGCATTTT. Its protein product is CASSMTDRDQPQHF.

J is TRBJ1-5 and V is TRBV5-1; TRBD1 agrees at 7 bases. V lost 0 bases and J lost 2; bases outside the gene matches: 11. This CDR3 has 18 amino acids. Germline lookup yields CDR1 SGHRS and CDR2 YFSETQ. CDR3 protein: CASSLGPTGSGGNQPQHF. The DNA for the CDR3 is TGCGCCAGCAGCTTGGGGCCGACAGGGTCTGGTGGCAATCAGCCCCAGCATTTT.

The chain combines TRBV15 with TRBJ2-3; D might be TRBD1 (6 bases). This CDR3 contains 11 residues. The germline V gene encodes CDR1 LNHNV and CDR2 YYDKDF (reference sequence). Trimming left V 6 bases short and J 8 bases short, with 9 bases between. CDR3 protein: CATRGACTQYF. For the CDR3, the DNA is TGTGCCACCAGGGGGGCCTGTACGCAGTATTTT.

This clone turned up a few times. The CDR3 spells CASSDTVENYGYTF. The CDR3, as DNA: TGTGCCAGCAGTGATACAGTGGAAAACTATGGCTACACCTTC. The V and J genes are TRBV2 and TRBJ1-2, with unresolved D. Germline V lookup: CDR1 SNHLY, CDR2 FYNNEI. V shed 3 bases and J shed 2 bases, with 10 bases lying between them. The CDR3 loop spans 14 amino acids.

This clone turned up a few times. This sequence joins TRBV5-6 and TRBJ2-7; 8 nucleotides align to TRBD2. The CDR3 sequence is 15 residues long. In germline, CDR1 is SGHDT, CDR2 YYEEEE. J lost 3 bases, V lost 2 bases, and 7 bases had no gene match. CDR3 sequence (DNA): TGTGCCAGCAGCTTCCGAAGCGGGAGAAGCTACGAGCAGTACTTC. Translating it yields CASSFRSGRSYEQYF. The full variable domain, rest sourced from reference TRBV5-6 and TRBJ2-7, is DAGVTQSPTHLIKTRGQQVTLRCSPKSGHDTVSWYQQALGQGPQFIFQYYEEEERQRGNFPDRFSGHQFPNYSSELNVNALLLGDSALYLCASSFRSGRSYEQYFGPGTRLTVT.

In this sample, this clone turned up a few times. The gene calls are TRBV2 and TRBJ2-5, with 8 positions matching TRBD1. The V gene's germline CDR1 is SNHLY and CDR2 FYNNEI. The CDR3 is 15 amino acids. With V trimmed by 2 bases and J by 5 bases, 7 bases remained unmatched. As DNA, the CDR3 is TGTGCCAGCAGTGAATGGACAGGGTTCAGGGAGACCCAGTACTTC. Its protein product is CASSEWTGFRETQYF.

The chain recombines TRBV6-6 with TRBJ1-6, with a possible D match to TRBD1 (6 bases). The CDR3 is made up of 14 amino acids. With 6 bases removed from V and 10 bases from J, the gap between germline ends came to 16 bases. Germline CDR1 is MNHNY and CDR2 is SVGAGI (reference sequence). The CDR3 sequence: CASRPQGKVSPLHF. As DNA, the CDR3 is TGTGCCAGCAGACCCCAGGGGAAGGTATCACCCCTCCACTTT.

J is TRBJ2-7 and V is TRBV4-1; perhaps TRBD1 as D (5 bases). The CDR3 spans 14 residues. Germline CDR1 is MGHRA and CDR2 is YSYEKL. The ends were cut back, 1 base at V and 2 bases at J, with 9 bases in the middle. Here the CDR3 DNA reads TGCGCCAGCAGCCAAGTAGGGGTTCCCTACGAGCAGTACTTC. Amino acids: CASSQVGVPYEQYF.

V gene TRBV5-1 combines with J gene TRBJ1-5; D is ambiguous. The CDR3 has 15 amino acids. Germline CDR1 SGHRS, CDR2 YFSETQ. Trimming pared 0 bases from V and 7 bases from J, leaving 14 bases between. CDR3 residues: CASSLGGPADQPQHF. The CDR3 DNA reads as TGCGCCAGCAGCTTGGGAGGGCCGGCGGACCAGCCCCAGCATTTT.

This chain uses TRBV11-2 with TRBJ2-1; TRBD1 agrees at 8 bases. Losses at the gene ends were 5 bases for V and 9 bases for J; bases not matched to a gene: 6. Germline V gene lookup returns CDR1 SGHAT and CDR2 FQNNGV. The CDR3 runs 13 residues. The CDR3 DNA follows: TGTGCCAGCAGCCCCAGGGGGCGCGTTGAGCAGTTCTTC. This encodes CASSPRGRVEQFF.

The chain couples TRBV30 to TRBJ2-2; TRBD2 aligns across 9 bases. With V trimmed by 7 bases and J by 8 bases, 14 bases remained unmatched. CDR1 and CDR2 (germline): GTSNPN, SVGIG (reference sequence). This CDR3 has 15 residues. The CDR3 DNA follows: TGTGCCTCCATGGGCGGGAGGGCCCTCGGGGGGGAGCTGTTTTTT. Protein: CASMGGRALGGELFF.

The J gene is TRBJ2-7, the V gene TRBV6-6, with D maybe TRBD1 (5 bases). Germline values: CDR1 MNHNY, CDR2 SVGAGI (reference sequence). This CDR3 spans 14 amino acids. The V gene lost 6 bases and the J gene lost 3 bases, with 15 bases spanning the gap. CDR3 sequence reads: CASRARQMFYEQYF. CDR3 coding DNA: TGTGCCAGCAGGGCGAGACAGATGTTCTACGAGCAGTACTTC.

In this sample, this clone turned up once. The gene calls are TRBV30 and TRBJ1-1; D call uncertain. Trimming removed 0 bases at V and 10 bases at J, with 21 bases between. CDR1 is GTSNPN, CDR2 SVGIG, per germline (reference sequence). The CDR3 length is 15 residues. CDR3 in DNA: TGTGCCTGGAGTGTACTGATGGGAGGTACCTTTGGAGCTTTCTTT. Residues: CAWSVLMGGTFGAFF.

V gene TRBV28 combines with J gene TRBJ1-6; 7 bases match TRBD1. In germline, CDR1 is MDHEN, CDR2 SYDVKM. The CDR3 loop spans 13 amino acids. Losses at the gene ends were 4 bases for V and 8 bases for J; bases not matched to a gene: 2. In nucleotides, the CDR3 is TGTGCCAGCAGTTACAGGGGTTATTCACCCCTCCACTTT. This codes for CASSYRGYSPLHF.

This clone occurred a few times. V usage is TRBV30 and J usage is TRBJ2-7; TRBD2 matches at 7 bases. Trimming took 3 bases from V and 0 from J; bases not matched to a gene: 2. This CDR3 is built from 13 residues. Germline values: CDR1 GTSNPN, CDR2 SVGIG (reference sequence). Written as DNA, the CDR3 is TGTGCCTGGAGGTGGGGGGGCTCCTACGAGCAGTACTTC. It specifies CAWRWGGSYEQYF.

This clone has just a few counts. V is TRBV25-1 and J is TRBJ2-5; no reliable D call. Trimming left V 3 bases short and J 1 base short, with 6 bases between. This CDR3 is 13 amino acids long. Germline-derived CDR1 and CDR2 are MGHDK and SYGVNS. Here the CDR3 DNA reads TGTGCCAGCAGTGATCGGTCCCAAGAGACCCAGTACTTC. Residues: CASSDRSQETQYF. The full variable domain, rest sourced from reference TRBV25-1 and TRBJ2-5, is EADIYQTPRYLVIGTGKKITLECSQTMGHDKMYWYQQDPGMELHLIHYSYGVNSTEKGDLSSESTVSRIRTEHFPLTLESARPSHTSQYLCASSDRSQETQYFGPGTRLLVL.

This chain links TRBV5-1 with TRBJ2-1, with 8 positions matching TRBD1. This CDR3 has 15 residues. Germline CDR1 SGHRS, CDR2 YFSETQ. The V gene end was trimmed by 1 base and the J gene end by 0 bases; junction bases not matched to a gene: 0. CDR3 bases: TGCGCCAGCAGCTTGACAGGGGGCTCCTACAATGAGCAGTTCTTC. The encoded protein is CASSLTGGSYNEQFF.

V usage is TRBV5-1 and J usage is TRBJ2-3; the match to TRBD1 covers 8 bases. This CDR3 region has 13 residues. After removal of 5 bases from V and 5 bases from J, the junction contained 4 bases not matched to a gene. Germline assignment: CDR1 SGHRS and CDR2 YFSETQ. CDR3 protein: CASRSDRGDTQYF. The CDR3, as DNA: TGCGCCAGCAGGTCTGACAGGGGAGATACGCAGTATTTT.

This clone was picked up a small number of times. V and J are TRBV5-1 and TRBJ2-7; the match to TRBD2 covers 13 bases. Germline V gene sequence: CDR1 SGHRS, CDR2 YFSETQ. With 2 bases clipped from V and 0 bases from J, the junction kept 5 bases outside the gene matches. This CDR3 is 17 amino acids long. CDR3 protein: CASSLLAGGRTSYEQYF. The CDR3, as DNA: TGCGCCAGCAGCTTACTAGCGGGGGGGCGGACCTCCTACGAGCAGTACTTC.

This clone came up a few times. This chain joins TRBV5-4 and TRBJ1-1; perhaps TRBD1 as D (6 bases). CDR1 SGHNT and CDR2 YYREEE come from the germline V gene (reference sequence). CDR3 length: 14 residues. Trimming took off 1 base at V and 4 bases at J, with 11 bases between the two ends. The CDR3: CASSLRTGSTEAFF. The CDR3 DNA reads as TGTGCCAGCAGCTTGAGAACAGGGAGCACTGAAGCTTTCTTT. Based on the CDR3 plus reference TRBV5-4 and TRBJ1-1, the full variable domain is ETGVTQSPTHLIKTRGQQVTLRCSSQSGHNTVSWYQQALGQGPQFIFQYYREEENGRGNFPPRFSGLQFPNYSSELNVNALELDDSALYLCASSLRTGSTEAFFGQGTRLTVV.